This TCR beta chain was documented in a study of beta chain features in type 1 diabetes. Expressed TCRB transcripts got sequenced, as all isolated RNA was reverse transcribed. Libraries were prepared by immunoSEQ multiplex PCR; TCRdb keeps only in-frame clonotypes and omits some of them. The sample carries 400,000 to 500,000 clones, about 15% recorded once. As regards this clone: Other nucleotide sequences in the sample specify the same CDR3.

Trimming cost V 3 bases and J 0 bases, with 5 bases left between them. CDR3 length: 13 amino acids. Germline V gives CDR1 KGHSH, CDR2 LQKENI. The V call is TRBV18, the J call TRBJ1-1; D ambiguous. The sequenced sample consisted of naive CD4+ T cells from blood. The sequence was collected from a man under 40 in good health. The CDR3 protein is CASSPGMNTEAFF. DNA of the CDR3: TGTGCCAGCTCACCGGGAATGAACACTGAAGCTTTCTTT. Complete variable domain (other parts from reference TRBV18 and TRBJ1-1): NAGVMQNPRHLVRRRGQEARLRCSPMKGHSHVYWYRQLPEEGLKFMVYLQKENIIDESGMPKERFSAEFPKEGPSILRIQQVVRGDSAAYFCASSPGMNTEAFFGQGTRLTVV.